The rows below give T cell receptor beta chains drawn from one sample of a study of Graves' ophthalmopathy and Graves' hyperthyroidism. TCRdb recomputed calls from the multiplex PCR reads with MiXCR, one row per CDR3 protein. The data show a few hundred thousand distinct CDR3 sequences, roughly a sixth seen once. What was sequenced was peripheral blood. The receptors come from an adult man with Graves' ophthalmopathy. Both conserved end residues are part of each CDR3. A D gene is named only where the DNA matches it firmly. Not all rows give a size; the values are once, few, many and, for expanded clones, a class.

d_call j_call clone_size cdr3_length v_call cdr3_nt cdr3_aa
. TRBJ2-7 many 12 TRBV5-1 TGCGCCAGCAGCTTTAGCGGATACGAGCAGTACTTC CASSFSGYEQYF
. TRBJ2-5 many 13 TRBV11-2 TGTGCCAGCAGCCGCTGGGCTCAAGAGACCCAGTACTTC CASSRWAQETQYF
TRBD2 TRBJ2-7 many 16 TRBV27 TGTGCCAGCAGTTCCCCCTTTTCAAGCGGGAGTGACGAGCAGTACTTC CASSSPFSSGSDEQYF
. TRBJ1-5 many 14 TRBV9 TGTGCCAGCAGCAAGTTATCGAACAATCAGCCCCAGCATTTT CASSKLSNNQPQHF
TRBD2 TRBJ2-5 many 13 TRBV12-3/TRBV12-4 TGTGCCAGCAGTTGGACTAGCGGCGAGACCCAGTACTTC CASSWTSGETQYF
. TRBJ2-7 . 12 TRBV12-3/TRBV12-4 TGTGCCAGCAGTAGGGAGACAGGAGGACAGTACTTC CASSRETGGQYF
TRBD2 TRBJ2-2 many 18 TRBV11-2 TGTGCCAGCAGCTCTATTCAGCGTCGGGAGGGCCTCGGCGGGGAGCTGTTTTTT CASSSIQRREGLGGELFF
. TRBJ1-1 many 16 TRBV5-1 TGCGCCAGCACCTCGAATGCAGCAGGGCCGAACACTGAAGCTTTCTTT CASTSNAAGPNTEAFF
. TRBJ1-2 many 12 TRBV15 TGTGCCACCAGCGAGAATAACTATGGCTACACCTTC CATSENNYGYTF
. TRBJ2-7 many 14 TRBV28 TGTGCCAGCACTGAGTCGTCCCTGGGCGGCGAGCAGTACTTC CASTESSLGGEQYF
TRBD1 TRBJ1-2 many 14 TRBV20-1 TGCAGTGCCAAGAGAGACAGGGGTAACTATGGCTACACCTTC CSAKRDRGNYGYTF
. TRBJ2-5 many 12 TRBV30 TGTGCCTGGAGTTCCCAACAAGAGACCCAGTACTTC CAWSSQQETQYF
. TRBJ1-6 many 14 TRBV7-6 TGTGCCAGCAGCTTAGAGGGGTCTAATTCACCCCTCCACTTT CASSLEGSNSPLHF
. TRBJ2-2 many 16 TRBV6-5 TGTGCCAGCAGTTACTCGGGGGGGCCGAACACCGGGGAGCTGTTTTTT CASSYSGGPNTGELFF
TRBD1 TRBJ1-5 many 15 TRBV6-5 TGTGCCAGCATGGACCGGGACAGGGGTCGTCAGCCCCAGCATTTT CASMDRDRGRQPQHF